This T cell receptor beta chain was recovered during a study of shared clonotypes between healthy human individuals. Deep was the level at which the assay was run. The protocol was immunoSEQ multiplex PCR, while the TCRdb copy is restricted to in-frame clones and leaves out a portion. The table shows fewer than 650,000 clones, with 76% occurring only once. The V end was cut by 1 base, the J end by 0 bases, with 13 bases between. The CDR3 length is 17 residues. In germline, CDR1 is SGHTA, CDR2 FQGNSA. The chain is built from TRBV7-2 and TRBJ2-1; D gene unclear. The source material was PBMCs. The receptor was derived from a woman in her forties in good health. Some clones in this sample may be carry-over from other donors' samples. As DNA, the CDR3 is TGTGCCAGCAGCTTAGGCCCCCCTGGTAGCTCCTACAATGAGCAGTTCTTC. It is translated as CASSLGPPGSSYNEQFF.